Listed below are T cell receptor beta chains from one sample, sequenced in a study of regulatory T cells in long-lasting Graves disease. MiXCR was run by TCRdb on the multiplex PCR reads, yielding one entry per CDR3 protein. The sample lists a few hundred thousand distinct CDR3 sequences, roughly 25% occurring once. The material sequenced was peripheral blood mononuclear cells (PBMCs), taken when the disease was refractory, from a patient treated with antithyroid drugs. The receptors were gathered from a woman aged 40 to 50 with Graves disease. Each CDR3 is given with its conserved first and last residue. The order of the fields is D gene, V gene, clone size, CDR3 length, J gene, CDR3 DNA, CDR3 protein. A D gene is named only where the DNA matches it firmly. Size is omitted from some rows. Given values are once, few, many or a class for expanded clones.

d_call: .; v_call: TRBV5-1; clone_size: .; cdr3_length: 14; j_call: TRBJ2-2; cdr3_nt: TGCGCCAGCAGCTTGGATCATAACACCGGGGAGCTGTTTTTT; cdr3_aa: CASSLDHNTGELFF
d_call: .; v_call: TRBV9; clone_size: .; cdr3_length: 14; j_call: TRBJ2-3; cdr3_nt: TGTGCCAGCAGCGTAGGAGGACTCACAGATACGCAGTATTTT; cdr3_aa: CASSVGGLTDTQYF
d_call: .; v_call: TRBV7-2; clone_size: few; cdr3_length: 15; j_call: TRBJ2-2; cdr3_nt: TGTGCCAGCAGCTTACAGGGCCCGAACACCGGGGAGCTGTTTTTT; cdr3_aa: CASSLQGPNTGELFF
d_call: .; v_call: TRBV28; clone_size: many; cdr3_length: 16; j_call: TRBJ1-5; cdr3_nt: TGTGCCAGCAGTTCCTCGTTAAGGGGCCGAAATCAGCCCCAGCATTTT; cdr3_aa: CASSSSLRGRNQPQHF
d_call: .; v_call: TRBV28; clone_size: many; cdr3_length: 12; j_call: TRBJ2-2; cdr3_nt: TGTGCCAGCAGTATCCTCTCCGGGGAGCTGTTTTTT; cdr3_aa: CASSILSGELFF
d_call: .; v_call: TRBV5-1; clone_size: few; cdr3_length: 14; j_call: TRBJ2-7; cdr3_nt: TGCGCCAGCAGCGACCCCACCAGCTCCTACGAGCAGTACTTC; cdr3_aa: CASSDPTSSYEQYF
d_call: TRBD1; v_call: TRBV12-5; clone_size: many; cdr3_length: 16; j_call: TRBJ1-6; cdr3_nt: TGTGCTAGTGGTTTGGCGGGACAGATAGATAATTCACCCCTCCACTTT; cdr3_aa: CASGLAGQIDNSPLHF
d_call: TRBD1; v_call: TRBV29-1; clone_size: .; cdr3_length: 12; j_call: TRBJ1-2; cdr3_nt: TGCAGCGCAGGGGGCTCCTACTATGGCTACACCTTC; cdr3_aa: CSAGGSYYGYTF
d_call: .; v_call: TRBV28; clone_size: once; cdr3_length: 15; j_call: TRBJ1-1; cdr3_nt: TGTGCCAGCAGTCACTACAGGGCGGGAAACACTGAAGCTTTCTTT; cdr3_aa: CASSHYRAGNTEAFF
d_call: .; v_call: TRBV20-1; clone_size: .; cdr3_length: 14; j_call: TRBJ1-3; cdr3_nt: TGCAGTGCTAGATCGGTGGGGTCCGGAGACACCATATATTTT; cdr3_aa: CSARSVGSGDTIYF
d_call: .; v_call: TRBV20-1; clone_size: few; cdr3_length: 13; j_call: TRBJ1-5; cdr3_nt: TGCAGTGCCCAGATAGACAGGAATCAGCCCCAGCATTTT; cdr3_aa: CSAQIDRNQPQHF
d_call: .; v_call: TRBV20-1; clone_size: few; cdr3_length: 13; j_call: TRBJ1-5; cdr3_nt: TGCAGTGCTAGAGATAGAGGGGATCAGCCCCAGCATTTT; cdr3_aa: CSARDRGDQPQHF
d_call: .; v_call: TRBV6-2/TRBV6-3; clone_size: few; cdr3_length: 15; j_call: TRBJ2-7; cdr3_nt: TGTGCCAGCAGGACTACAGGAATCCCCCCCTACGAGCAGTACTTC; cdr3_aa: CASRTTGIPPYEQYF
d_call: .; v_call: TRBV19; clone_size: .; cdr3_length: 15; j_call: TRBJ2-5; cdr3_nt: TGTGCCCTCCTAGGGGAGCAGGGGAGGCAAGAGACCCAGTACTTC; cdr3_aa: CALLGEQGRQETQYF
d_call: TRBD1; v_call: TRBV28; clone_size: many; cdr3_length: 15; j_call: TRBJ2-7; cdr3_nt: TGTGCCAGCAGTCTCTTCCTGGGACAGGGGCTCGAGCAGTACTTC; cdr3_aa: CASSLFLGQGLEQYF
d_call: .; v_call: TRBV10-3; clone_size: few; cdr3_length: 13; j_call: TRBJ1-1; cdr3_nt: TGTGCCATCAGTGAACTGGGGGCTCTCGTGGCTTTCTTT; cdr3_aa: CAISELGALVAFF
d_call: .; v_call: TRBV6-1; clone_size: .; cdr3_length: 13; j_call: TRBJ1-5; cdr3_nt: TGTGCCAGCAGCGTTATTGGCAATCAGCCCCAGCATTTT; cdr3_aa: CASSVIGNQPQHF
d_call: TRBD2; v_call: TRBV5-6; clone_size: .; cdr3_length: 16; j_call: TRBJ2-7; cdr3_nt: TGTGCCAGCAGCTTGGCGGCTAGCGGGAGGTTGGGCGAGCAGTACTTC; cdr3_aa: CASSLAASGRLGEQYF
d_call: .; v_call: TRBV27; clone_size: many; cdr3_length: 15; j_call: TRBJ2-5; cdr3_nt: TGTGCCAGCGCCAACCGTCTCCCGGACCAAGAGACCCAGTACTTC; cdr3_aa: CASANRLPDQETQYF
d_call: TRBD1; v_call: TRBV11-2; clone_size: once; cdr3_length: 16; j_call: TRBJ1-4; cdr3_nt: TGTGCCAGCAGCCGCTGGACAGGGGGCACTAATGAAAAACTGTTTTTT; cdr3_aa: CASSRWTGGTNEKLFF
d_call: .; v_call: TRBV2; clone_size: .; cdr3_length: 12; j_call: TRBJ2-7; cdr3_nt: TGTGCCACTTCAGGGAATTCCTACGAGCAGTACTTC; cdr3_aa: CATSGNSYEQYF
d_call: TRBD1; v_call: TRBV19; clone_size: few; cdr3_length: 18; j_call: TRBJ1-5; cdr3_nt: TGTGCCAGTAGTATAGCCAGGGACAGGGAAGTTGGGAATCAGCCCCAGCATTTT; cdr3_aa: CASSIARDREVGNQPQHF
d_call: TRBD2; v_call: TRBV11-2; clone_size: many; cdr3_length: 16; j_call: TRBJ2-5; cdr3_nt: TGTGCCAGCAGCTCCCCGACTAGCGGGACCCAAGAGACCCAGTACTTC; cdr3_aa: CASSSPTSGTQETQYF
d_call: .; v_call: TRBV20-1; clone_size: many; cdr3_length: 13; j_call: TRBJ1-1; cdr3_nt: TGCAGTGCTTTGGACAGAATGAACACTGAAGCTTTCTTT; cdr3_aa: CSALDRMNTEAFF
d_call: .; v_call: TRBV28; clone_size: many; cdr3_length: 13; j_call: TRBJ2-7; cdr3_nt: TGTGCCAGCACCGAAGGGGGGGTTTACGAGCAGTACTTC; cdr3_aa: CASTEGGVYEQYF
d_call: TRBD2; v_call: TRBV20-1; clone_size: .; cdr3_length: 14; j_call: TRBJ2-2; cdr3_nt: TGCAGTGCAGGGGCGGGGGTTAACACCGGGGAGCTGTTTTTT; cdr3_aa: CSAGAGVNTGELFF
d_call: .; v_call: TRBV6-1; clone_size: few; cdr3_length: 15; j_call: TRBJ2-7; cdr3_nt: TGTGCCAGCAGCGTATACGGGACAAAGTCCTACGAGCAGTACTTC; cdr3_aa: CASSVYGTKSYEQYF
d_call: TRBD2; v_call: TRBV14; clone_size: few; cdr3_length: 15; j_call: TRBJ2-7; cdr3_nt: TGTGCCAGCAGCCAAGGGCTAGCGGGATACTACGAGCAGTACTTC; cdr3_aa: CASSQGLAGYYEQYF
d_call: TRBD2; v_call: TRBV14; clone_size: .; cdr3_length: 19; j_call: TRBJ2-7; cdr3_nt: TGTGCCAGCAGCCAAGACATGCTATTGGGACTAGCGGGTTCCTACGAGCAGTACTTC; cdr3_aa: CASSQDMLLGLAGSYEQYF
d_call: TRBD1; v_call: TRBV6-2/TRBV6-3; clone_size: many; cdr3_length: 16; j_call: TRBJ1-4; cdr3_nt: TGTGCCAGCAGTTCCATACTGACAGGGGAATGTGAAAAACTGTTTTTT; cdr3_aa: CASSSILTGECEKLFF
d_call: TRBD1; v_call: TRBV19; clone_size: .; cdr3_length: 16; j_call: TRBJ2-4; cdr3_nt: TGTGCCAGTAAAAAGGGGACAGGGATTCTTGAAAACATTCAGTACTTC; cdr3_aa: CASKKGTGILENIQYF
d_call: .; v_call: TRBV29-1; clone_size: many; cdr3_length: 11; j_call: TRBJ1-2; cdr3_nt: TGCAGCGTTGGGGGGCTCTATGGCTACACCTTC; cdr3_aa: CSVGGLYGYTF
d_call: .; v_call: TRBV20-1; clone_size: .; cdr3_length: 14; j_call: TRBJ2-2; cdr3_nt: TGCAGTGCTGGATTGGGGGGGAACACCGGGGAGCTGTTTTTT; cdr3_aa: CSAGLGGNTGELFF
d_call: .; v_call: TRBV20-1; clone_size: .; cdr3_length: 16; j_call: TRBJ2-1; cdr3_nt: TGCAGTGCTAGAGACTTCCAAGGAGGGCCGCAGTCTGAGCAGTTCTTC; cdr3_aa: CSARDFQGGPQSEQFF
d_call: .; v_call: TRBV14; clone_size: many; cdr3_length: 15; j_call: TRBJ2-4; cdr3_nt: TGTGCCAGCAGCCAATTGCGGGGATCAGGGAACATTCAGTACTTC; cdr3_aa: CASSQLRGSGNIQYF
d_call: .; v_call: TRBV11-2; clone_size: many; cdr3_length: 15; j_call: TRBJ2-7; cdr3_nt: TGTGCCAGCAGCGGTACAGGGCGCGTGGCCTACGAGCAGTACTTC; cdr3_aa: CASSGTGRVAYEQYF
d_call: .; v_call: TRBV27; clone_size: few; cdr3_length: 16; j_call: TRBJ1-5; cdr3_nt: TGTGCCAGCAGTTTATTAGGAGGCAGGGAAAATCAGCCCCAGCATTTT; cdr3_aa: CASSLLGGRENQPQHF
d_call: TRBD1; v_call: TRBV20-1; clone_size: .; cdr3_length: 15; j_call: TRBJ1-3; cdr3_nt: TGCAGTGCTAGAGATTCGACAGGGGCTGGAAACACCATATATTTT; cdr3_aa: CSARDSTGAGNTIYF
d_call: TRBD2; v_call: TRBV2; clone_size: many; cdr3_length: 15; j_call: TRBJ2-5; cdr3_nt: TGTGCCAGCAGTTCCCCCGCGGGGGGACAAGAGACCCAGTACTTC; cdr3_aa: CASSSPAGGQETQYF
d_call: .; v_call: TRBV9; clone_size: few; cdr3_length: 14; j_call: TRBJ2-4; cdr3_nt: TGTGCCAGCAGCGGGAGGGGAGTCAAAAACATTCAGTACTTC; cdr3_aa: CASSGRGVKNIQYF
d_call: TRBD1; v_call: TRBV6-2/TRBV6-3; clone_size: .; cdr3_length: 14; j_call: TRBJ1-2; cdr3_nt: TGTGCCATCCGCCCGAACAGGGGGAATCATGGCTACACCTTC; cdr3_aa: CAIRPNRGNHGYTF
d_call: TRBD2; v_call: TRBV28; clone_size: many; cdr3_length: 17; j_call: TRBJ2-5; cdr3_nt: TGTGCCAGCAGTTTCTATATAGCGGGGCCCAACCAAGAGACCCAGTACTTC; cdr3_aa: CASSFYIAGPNQETQYF
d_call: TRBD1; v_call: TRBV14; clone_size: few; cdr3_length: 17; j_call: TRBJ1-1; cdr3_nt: TGTGCCAGCAGCCAAGACCGGACAGGGATGATGAACACTGAAGCTTTCTTT; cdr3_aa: CASSQDRTGMMNTEAFF
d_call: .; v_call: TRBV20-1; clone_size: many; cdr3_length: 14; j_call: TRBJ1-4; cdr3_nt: TGCAGTGCTACGGACCCGGCAACTAATGAAAAACTGTTTTTT; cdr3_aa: CSATDPATNEKLFF
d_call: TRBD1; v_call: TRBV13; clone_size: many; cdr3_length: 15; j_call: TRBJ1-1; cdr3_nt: TGTGCCAGCAGCGCCAGACAGGGGGGGGACACTGAAGCTTTCTTT; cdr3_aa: CASSARQGGDTEAFF
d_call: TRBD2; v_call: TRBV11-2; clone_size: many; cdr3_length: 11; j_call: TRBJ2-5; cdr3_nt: TGTGCCAGCAGCTTTGCGGGGGCCCAGTACTTC; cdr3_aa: CASSFAGAQYF
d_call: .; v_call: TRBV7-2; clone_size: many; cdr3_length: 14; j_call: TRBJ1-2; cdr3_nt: TGTGCCAGCAGCTATAAGACATCCCCCTATGGCTACACCTTC; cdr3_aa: CASSYKTSPYGYTF
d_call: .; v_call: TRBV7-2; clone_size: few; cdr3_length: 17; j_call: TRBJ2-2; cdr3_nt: TGTGCCAGCAGCTTAGTCTCTGGGGCAGGCAACACCGGGGAGCTGTTTTTT; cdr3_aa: CASSLVSGAGNTGELFF
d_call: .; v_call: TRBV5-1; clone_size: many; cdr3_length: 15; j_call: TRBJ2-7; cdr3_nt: TGCGCCAGCAGCTTGGATGCAGCCTCTACCTACGAGCAGTACTTC; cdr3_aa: CASSLDAASTYEQYF
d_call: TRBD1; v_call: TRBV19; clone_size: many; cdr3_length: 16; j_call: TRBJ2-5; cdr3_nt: TGTGCCAGTAGCTCCTTTAGGGGACAGGGAGCGGAGACCCAGTACTTC; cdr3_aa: CASSSFRGQGAETQYF
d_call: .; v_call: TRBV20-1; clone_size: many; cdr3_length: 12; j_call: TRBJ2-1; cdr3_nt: TGCAGTGCCTCTGGGGTCTACAATGAGCAGTTCTTC; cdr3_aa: CSASGVYNEQFF
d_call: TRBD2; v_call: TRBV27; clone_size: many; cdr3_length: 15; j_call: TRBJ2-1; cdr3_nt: TGTGCCAGCAGTATTGGGACTAGCGGTCACAATGAGCAGTTCTTC; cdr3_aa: CASSIGTSGHNEQFF
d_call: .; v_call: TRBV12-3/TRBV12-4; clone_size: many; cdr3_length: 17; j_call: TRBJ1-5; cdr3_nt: TGTGCCAGCGGCCTCGGAGGACGGCTTTATAGCAATCAGCCCCAGCATTTT; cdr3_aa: CASGLGGRLYSNQPQHF
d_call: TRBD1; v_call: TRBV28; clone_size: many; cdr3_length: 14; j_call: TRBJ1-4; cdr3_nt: TGTGCCAGCAGTTCGGGACAGGGGCTCGAAAAACTGTTTTTT; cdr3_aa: CASSSGQGLEKLFF
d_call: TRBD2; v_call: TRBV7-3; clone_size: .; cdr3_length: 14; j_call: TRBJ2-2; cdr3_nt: TGTGCCAGCAGCGGGGGGGGATCGCCCGGGGAGCTGTTTTTT; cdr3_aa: CASSGGGSPGELFF
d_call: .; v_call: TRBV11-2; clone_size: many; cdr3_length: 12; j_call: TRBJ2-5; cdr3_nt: TGTGCCAGCAGCTTACAAGGAGAGACCCAGTACTTC; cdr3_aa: CASSLQGETQYF
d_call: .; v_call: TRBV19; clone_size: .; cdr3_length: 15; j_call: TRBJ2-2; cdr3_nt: TGTGCCAGTAGTGTCCTCTTACAGGGTACCGGGGAGCTGTTTTTT; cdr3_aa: CASSVLLQGTGELFF
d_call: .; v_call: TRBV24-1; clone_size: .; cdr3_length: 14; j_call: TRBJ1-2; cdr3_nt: TGTGCCACCAGTGGTGGGGACCCGAACTATGGCTACACCTTC; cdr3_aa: CATSGGDPNYGYTF